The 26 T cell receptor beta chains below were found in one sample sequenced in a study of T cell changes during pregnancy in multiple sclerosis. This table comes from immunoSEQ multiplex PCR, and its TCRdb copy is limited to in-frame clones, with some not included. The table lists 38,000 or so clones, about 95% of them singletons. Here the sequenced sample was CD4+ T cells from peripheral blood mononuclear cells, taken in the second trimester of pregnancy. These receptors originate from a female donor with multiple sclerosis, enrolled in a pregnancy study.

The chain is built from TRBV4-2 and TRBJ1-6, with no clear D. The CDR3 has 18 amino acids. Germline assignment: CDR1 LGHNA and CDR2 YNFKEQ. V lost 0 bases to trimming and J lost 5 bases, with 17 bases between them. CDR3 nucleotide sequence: TGTGCCAGCAGCCAAGATAAGCGGCTTGATCGGGATAATTCACCCCTCCACTTT. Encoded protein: CASSQDKRLDRDNSPLHF.

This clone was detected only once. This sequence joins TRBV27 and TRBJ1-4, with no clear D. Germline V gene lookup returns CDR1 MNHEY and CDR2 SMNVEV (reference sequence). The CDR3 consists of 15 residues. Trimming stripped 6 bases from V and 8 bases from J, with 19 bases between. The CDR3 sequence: CASRSSGKREEKLFF. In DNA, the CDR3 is TGTGCCAGCAGATCCTCCGGGAAGCGGGAAGAAAAACTGTTTTTT.

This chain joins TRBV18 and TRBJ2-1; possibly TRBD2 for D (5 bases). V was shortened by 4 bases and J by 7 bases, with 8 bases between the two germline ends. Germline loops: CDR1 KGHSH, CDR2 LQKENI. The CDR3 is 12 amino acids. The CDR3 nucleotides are TGTGCCAGCTCACTAACTAGAAATGAGCAGTTCTTC. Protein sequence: CASSLTRNEQFF.

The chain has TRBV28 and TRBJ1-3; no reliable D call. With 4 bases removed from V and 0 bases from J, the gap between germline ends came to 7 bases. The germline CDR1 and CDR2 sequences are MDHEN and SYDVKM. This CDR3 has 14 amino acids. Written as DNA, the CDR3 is TGTGCCAGCAGTTACAGCCACTCTGGAAACACCATATATTTT. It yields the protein CASSYSHSGNTIYF.

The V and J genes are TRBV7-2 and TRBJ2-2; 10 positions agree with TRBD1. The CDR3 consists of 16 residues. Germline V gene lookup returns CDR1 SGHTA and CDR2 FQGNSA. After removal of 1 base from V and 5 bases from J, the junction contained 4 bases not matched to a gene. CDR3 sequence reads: CASSLEGQGLTGELFF. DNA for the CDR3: TGTGCCAGCAGCTTAGAGGGACAGGGGTTGACCGGGGAGCTGTTTTTT.

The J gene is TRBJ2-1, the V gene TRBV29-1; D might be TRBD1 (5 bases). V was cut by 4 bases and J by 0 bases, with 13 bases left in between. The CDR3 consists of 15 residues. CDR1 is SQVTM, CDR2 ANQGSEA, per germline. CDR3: CSVVGQDNSYNEQFF. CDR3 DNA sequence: TGCAGCGTTGTGGGTCAGGACAACTCCTACAATGAGCAGTTCTTC.

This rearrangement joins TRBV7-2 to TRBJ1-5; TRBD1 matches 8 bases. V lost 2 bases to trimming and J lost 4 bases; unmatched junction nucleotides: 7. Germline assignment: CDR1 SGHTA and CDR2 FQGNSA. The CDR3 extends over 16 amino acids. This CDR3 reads CASSLSWTGPNQPQHF. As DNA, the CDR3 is TGTGCCAGCAGCTTAAGTTGGACAGGGCCAAATCAGCCCCAGCATTTT.

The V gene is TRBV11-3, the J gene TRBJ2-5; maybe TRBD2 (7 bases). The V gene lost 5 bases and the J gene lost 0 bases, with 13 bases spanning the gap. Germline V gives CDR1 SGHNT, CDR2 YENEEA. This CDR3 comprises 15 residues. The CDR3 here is CASSRGAGDQETQYF. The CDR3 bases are TGTGCCAGCAGCCGGGGGGCCGGGGACCAAGAGACCCAGTACTTC. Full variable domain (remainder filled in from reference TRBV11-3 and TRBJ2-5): EAGVVQSPRYKIIEKKQPVAFWCNPISGHNTLYWYLQNLGQGPELLIRYENEEAVDDSQLPKDRFSAERLKGVDSTLKIQPAELGDSAVYLCASSRGAGDQETQYFGPGTRLLVL.

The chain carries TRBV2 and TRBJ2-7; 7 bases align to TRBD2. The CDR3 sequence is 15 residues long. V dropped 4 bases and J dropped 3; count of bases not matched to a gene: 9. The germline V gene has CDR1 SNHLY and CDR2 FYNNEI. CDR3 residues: CASSVGERGFYEQYF. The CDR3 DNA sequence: TGTGCCAGCAGTGTGGGGGAGCGGGGATTCTACGAGCAGTACTTC.

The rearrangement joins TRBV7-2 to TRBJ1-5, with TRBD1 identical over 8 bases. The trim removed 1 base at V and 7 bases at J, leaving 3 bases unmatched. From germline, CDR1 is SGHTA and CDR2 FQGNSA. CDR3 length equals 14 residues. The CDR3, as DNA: TGTGCCAGCAGCTTAGACAGGGGGAACCAGCCCCAGCATTTT. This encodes CASSLDRGNQPQHF.

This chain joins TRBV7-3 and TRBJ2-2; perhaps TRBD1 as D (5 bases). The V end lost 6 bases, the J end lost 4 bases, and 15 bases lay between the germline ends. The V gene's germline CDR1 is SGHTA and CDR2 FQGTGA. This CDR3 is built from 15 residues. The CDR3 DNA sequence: TGTGCCAGCAGTTTATCCCAGGGAAGCACCGGGGAGCTGTTTTTT. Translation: CASSLSQGSTGELFF.

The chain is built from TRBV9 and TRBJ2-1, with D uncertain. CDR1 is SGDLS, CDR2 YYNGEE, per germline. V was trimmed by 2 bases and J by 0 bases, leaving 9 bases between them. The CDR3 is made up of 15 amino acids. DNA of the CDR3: TGTGCCAGCAGCGTTATTAGTAGCTCCTACAATGAGCAGTTCTTC. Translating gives CASSVISSSYNEQFF. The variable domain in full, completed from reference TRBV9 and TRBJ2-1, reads DSGVTQTPKHLITATGQRVTLRCSPRSGDLSVYWYQQSLDQGLQFLIQYYNGEERAKGNILERFSAQQFPDLHSELNLSSLELGDSALYFCASSVISSSYNEQFFGPGTRLTVL.

The CDR3 DNA reads TGTGCCAGCAGCTTAGATGGAGGGATCTCCTACGAGCAGTACTTC. Its protein product is CASSLDGGISYEQYF. The chain carries TRBV7-8 and TRBJ2-7, with a possible D match to TRBD2 (6 bases). V gave up 1 base and J gave up 0 bases, with 10 bases separating them. Germline V gene sequence: CDR1 SGHVS, CDR2 FQNEAQ. CDR3 length: 15 residues.

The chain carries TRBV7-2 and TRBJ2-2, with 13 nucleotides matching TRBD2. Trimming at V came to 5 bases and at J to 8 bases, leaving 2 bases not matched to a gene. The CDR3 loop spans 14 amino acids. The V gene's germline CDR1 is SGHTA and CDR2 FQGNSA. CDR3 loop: CASSQGLAGGELFF. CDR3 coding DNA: TGTGCCAGCAGCCAGGGACTAGCGGGAGGGGAGCTGTTTTTT.

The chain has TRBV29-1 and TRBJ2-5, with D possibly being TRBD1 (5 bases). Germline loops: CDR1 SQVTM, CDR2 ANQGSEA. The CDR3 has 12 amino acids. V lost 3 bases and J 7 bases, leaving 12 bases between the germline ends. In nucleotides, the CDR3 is TGCAGCGTTGATAACAGGCGGACGACCCAGTACTTC. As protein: CSVDNRRTTQYF.

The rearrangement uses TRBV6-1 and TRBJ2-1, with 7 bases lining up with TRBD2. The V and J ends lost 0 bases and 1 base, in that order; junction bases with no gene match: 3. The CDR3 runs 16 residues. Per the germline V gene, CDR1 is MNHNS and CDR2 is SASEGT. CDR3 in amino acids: CASSEAASGSYNEQFF. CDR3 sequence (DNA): TGTGCCAGCAGTGAAGCAGCTAGCGGATCCTACAATGAGCAGTTCTTC.

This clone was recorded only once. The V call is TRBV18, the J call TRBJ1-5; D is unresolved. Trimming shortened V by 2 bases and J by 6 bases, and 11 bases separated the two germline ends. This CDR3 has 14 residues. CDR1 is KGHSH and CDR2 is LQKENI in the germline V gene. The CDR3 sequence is CASSPDGEGQPQHF. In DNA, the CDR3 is TGTGCCAGCTCACCAGACGGAGAGGGTCAGCCCCAGCATTTT.

The CDR3 spells CASSDEGRLGDEQYF. The CDR3 nucleotides are TGTGCCAGCAGTGATGAAGGGCGCCTCGGGGACGAGCAGTACTTC. The V gene is TRBV2, the J gene TRBJ2-7; weak D call: TRBD2 (5 bases). The length of the CDR3 is 15 residues. Germline CDR1 reads SNHLY; CDR2 reads FYNNEI. The V and J ends lost 3 bases and 5 bases respectively, with 17 bases between them.

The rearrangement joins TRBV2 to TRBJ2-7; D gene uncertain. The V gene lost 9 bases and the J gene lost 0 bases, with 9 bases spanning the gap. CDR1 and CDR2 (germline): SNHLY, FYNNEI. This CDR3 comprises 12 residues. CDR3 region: CASAGFSYEQYF. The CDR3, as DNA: TGTGCCAGTGCAGGATTCTCCTACGAGCAGTACTTC.

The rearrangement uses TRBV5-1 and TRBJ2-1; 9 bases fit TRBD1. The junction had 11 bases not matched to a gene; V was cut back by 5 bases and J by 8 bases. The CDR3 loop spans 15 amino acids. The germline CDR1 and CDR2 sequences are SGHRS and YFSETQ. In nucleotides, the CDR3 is TGCGCCAGCAGATCCGGGGACAGGGAAAGGGATGAGCAGTTCTTC. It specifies CASRSGDRERDEQFF.

CDR3 DNA sequence: TGTGCCAGCAGTTTATCCGCCGGGGAGCTGTTTTTT. Residues: CASSLSAGELFF. The rearrangement joins TRBV27 to TRBJ2-2; no definite D call. With 0 bases removed from V and 6 bases from J, the gap between germline ends came to 2 bases. CDR1 is MNHEY and CDR2 is SMNVEV in the germline V gene (reference sequence). The CDR3 is 12 amino acids.

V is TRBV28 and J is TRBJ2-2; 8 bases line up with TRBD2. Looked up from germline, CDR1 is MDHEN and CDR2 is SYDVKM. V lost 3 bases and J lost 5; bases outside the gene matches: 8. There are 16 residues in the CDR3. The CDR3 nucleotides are TGTGCCAGCAGTTTTCCGGGGGGGGGAAAAACCGGGGAGCTGTTTTTT. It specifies CASSFPGGGKTGELFF.

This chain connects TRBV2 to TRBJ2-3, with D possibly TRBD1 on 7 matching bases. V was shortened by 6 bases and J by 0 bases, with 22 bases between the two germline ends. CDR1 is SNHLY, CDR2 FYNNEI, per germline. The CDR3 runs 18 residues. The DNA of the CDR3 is TGTGCCAGCAGGGCCAGGTCAGGGGGGTTCGCGAGCACAGATACGCAGTATTTT. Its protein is CASRARSGGFASTDTQYF. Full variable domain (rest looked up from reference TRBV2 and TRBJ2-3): EPEVTQTPSHQVTQMGQEVILRCVPISNHLYFYWYRQILGQKVEFLVSFYNNEISEKSEIFDDQFSVERPDGSNFTLKIRSTKLEDSAMYFCASRARSGGFASTDTQYFGPGTRLTVL.

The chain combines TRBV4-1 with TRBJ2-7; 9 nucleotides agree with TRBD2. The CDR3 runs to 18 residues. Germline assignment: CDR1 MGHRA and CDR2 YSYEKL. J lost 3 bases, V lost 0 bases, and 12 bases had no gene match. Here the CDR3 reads CASSQDRTSAGRGYEQYF. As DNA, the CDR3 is TGCGCCAGCAGCCAAGATCGGACTAGCGCGGGCCGTGGCTACGAGCAGTACTTC.

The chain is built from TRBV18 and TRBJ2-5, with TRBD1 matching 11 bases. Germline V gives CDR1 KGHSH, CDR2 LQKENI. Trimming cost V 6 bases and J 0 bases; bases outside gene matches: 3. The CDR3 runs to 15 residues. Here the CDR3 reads CASSPGQGDQETQYF. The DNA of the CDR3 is TGTGCCAGCTCCCCGGGACAGGGGGACCAAGAGACCCAGTACTTC.

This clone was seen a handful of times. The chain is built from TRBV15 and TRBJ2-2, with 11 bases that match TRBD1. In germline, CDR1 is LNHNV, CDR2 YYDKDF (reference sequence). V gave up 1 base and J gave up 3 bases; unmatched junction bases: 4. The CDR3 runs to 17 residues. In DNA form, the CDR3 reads TGTGCCACCAGCAGAGCGGACAGGGGGCAACACACCGGGGAGCTGTTTTTT. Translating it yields CATSRADRGQHTGELFF.